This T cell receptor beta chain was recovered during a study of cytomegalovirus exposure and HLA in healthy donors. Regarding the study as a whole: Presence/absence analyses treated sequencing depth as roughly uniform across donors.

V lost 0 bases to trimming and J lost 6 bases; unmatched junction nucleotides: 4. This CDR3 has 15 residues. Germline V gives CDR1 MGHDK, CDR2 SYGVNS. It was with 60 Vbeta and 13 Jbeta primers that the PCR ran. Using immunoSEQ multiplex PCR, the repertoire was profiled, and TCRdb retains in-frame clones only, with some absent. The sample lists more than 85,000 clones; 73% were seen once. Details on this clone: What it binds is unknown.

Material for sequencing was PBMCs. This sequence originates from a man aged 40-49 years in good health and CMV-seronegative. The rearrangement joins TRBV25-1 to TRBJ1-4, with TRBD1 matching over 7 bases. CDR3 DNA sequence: TGTGCCAGCAGTGAATACGACAGGGAAGATGAAAAACTGTTTTTT. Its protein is CASSEYDREDEKLFF.